Each of the 32 T cell receptor beta chains below was sequenced from the same sample in a study of blood T cell repertoires in COVID-19. Some clones are missing from TCRdb's copy, which holds only in-frame ones; the method was immunoSEQ multiplex PCR. Here the sample spans approximately 20,000 clones, 85% being singletons. Sequenced sample: peripheral blood. All receptors derive from an elderly man with acute or convalescent COVID-19.

The gene calls are TRBV19 and TRBJ2-3; D is perhaps TRBD1 (5 bases). V was shortened by 0 bases and J by 1 base, with 8 bases between the two germline ends. CDR3 length equals 15 residues. Germline V gene sequence: CDR1 LNHDA, CDR2 SQIVND (reference sequence). CDR3 bases: TGTGCCAGTAGTATAGATCGACAGCGCACAGATACGCAGTATTTT. As protein: CASSIDRQRTDTQYF. Using reference TRBV19 and TRBJ2-3 for the parts outside the CDR3, the full variable domain is DGGITQSPKYLFRKEGQNVTLSCEQNLNHDAMYWYRQDPGQGLRLIYYSQIVNDFQKGDIAEGYSVSREKKESFPLTVTSAQKNPTAFYLCASSIDRQRTDTQYFGPGTRLTVL.

This chain connects TRBV2 to TRBJ2-1, with TRBD1 matching 12 bases. Germline V gene lookup returns CDR1 SNHLY and CDR2 FYNNEI. J lost 9 bases, V lost 2 bases, and 11 bases had no gene match. This CDR3 is built from 17 residues. CDR3 nucleotides: TGTGCCAGCAGTGAATGGGGCCGGGGACAGGGGGCCAGTGAGCAGTTCTTC. This encodes CASSEWGRGQGASEQFF. The whole variable domain, remainder taken from reference TRBV2 and TRBJ2-1, is EPEVTQTPSHQVTQMGQEVILRCVPISNHLYFYWYRQILGQKVEFLVSFYNNEISEKSEIFDDQFSVERPDGSNFTLKIRSTKLEDSAMYFCASSEWGRGQGASEQFFGPGTRLTVL.

The chain joins TRBV7-2 to TRBJ2-1; TRBD1 matches 7 bases. Germline values: CDR1 SGHTA, CDR2 FQGNSA. V lost 7 bases, J lost 7 bases, and 13 bases stayed unmatched. The CDR3 is 15 residues long. The DNA for the CDR3 is TGTGCCAGCAACCTTGGGACAGCGGAATCTAATGAGCAGTTCTTC. Encoded protein: CASNLGTAESNEQFF.

The chain links TRBV9 to TRBJ1-3; possible D gene TRBD1, 5 bases. Trimming stripped 0 bases from V and 4 bases from J, with 8 bases between. The germline CDR1 and CDR2 sequences are SGDLS and YYNGEE. This CDR3 comprises 14 residues. The CDR3 here is CASSVGRGGNTIYF. CDR3 DNA sequence: TGTGCCAGCAGCGTAGGCCGGGGGGGAAACACCATATATTTT.

V is TRBV5-1 and J is TRBJ1-3; D is unresolved. CDR3 length equals 16 residues. The V and J ends lost 0 bases and 0 bases respectively, with 10 bases between them. CDR1 is SGHRS, CDR2 YFSETQ, per germline. CDR3 amino acids: CASSLGPRNSGNTIYF. CDR3 coding DNA: TGCGCCAGCAGCTTGGGTCCCAGAAACTCTGGAAACACCATATATTTT.

This clone was seen once. The chain has TRBV9 and TRBJ1-5; TRBD1 aligns across 7 bases. The CDR3 loop spans 15 amino acids. Trimming took 0 bases from V and 2 from J; bases not matched to a gene: 2. Germline values: CDR1 SGDLS, CDR2 YYNGEE. The CDR3 DNA reads as TGTGCCAGCAGCGTAGGTCAGGGGGGCAATCAGCCCCAGCATTTT. This codes for CASSVGQGGNQPQHF.

This chain links TRBV6-2 or TRBV6-3 with TRBJ1-2, with TRBD1 as a possible D gene (6 bases). This CDR3 comprises 11 residues. V was clipped by 5 bases and J by 10 bases, with 11 bases between them. The germline V gene has CDR1 MNHEY and CDR2 SVGEGT. CDR3 amino acids: CASSTRGHYTF. The DNA of the CDR3 is TGTGCCAGCAGTACCAGGGGCCACTACACCTTC.

The rearrangement uses TRBV4-2 and TRBJ2-3, with D maybe TRBD2 (7 bases). V lost 2 bases, J lost 2 bases, and 17 bases lay in between. This CDR3 region has 17 residues. Germline values: CDR1 LGHNA, CDR2 YNFKEQ. The CDR3 region has the DNA TGTGCCAGCAGCCAATTCCGGGGAGGGGGAGACACAGATACGCAGTATTTT. It is translated as CASSQFRGGGDTDTQYF.

The genes are TRBV6-5 and TRBJ1-2; no clear D. The length of the CDR3 is 12 residues. Trimming pared 9 bases from V and 4 bases from J, leaving 12 bases between. Germline V lookup: CDR1 MNHEY, CDR2 SVGAGI. CDR3 nucleotides: TGTGCCAGTTCCTGGGGAGGCTATGGCTACACCTTC. It specifies CASSWGGYGYTF.

V gene TRBV3-1 (or the pseudogene TRBV3-2) combines with J gene TRBJ1-4; D is uncertain. In germline, CDR1 is LGHDT, CDR2 YNNKEL (reference sequence). Trimming shortened V by 3 bases and J by 8 bases, and 10 bases separated the two germline ends. This CDR3 contains 13 residues. The CDR3 region is CASSQGAAEKLFF. The CDR3 bases are TGTGCCAGCAGCCAGGGAGCCGCCGAAAAACTGTTTTTT.

The V gene is TRBV4-2, the J gene TRBJ2-1; TRBD1 matches 11 bases. Germline V gene data show CDR1 as LGHNA and CDR2 as YNFKEQ. J was trimmed by 7 bases and V by 4 bases; bases with no gene match: 6. This CDR3 is built from 15 residues. The CDR3 protein is CASSPWDRGGNEQFF. In nucleotides, the CDR3 is TGTGCCAGCAGCCCCTGGGACAGGGGGGGGAATGAGCAGTTCTTC.

V usage is TRBV12-3 or TRBV12-4 and J usage is TRBJ1-5; D perhaps matches TRBD1 (5 bases). V lost 5 bases, J lost 5 bases, and 7 bases lay in between. This CDR3 region has 12 residues. This chain's CDR3 is CASSPQDQPQHF. CDR3 in DNA: TGTGCCAGCAGTCCACAGGATCAGCCCCAGCATTTT.

V usage is TRBV5-6 and J usage is TRBJ1-5, with a tentative D call TRBD1 (5 bases). The CDR3 has 15 residues. Germline V CDR1 and CDR2: SGHDT, YYEEEE. V shed 4 bases and J shed 0 bases, with 11 bases lying between them. CDR3 sequence reads: CASSEQQASNQPQHF. The CDR3 region has the DNA TGTGCCAGCAGCGAGCAACAGGCTAGCAATCAGCCCCAGCATTTT.

V is TRBV7-3 and J is TRBJ2-1; TRBD2 matches at 8 bases. Germline CDR1 SGHTA, CDR2 FQGTGA. The junction had 13 bases not matched to a gene; V was cut back by 5 bases and J by 7 bases. The CDR3 covers 16 residues. CDR3: CASSPIAGYRGNEQFF. DNA of the CDR3: TGTGCCAGCAGCCCAATAGCGGGGTATCGAGGGAATGAGCAGTTCTTC.

This chain links TRBV2 with TRBJ1-2; D is undetermined. The CDR3 totals 11 residues. Between the trimmed V and J ends, which lost 8 bases and 8 bases, there was a span of 12 bases. In germline, CDR1 is SNHLY, CDR2 FYNNEI. In DNA form, the CDR3 reads TGTGCCAGCCGAGGGTCGCGCGGCTACACCTTC. As protein: CASRGSRGYTF. The variable domain in full, completed from reference TRBV2 and TRBJ1-2, reads EPEVTQTPSHQVTQMGQEVILRCVPISNHLYFYWYRQILGQKVEFLVSFYNNEISEKSEIFDDQFSVERPDGSNFTLKIRSTKLEDSAMYFCASRGSRGYTFGSGTRLTVV.

The genes are TRBV7-2 and TRBJ2-3, with D perhaps matching TRBD2 (6 bases). CDR3 size: 16 residues. Germline V CDR1 and CDR2: SGHTA, FQGNSA. V lost 1 base and J lost 2, with 13 bases in between. The CDR3 loop reads CASSLVGGVNTDTQYF. CDR3 coding DNA: TGTGCCAGCAGCTTAGTGGGCGGGGTGAACACAGATACGCAGTATTTT.

The J gene is TRBJ1-3, the V gene TRBV7-8; 7 bases line up with TRBD1. The ends lost 5 bases at V and 2 bases at J; junction bases unmatched: 3. The CDR3 totals 14 residues. From germline, CDR1 is SGHVS and CDR2 FQNEAQ. CDR3 bases: TGTGCCAGCAGCCCCGGGACAGCTGGAAACACCATATATTTT. It is translated as CASSPGTAGNTIYF.

The rearrangement joins TRBV28 to TRBJ2-7; 8 bases align to TRBD2. Trimming cost V 1 base and J 7 bases; bases outside gene matches: 6. Looked up from germline, CDR1 is MDHEN and CDR2 is SYDVKM. The CDR3 contains 14 residues. CDR3 nucleotides: TGTGCCAGCAGTTTATTGGCGGGGGGCAGGGAGCAGTACTTC. The encoded protein is CASSLLAGGREQYF.

The chain combines TRBV27 with TRBJ1-1; 9 bases match TRBD1. Per germline, CDR1 MNHEY and CDR2 SMNVEV (reference sequence). The CDR3 spans 15 residues. The V segment lost 6 bases and the J segment 4 bases; nucleotides outside the gene matches: 9. CDR3 amino acids: CASRPLTDRGTEAFF. The CDR3 DNA reads TGTGCCAGCAGGCCCCTTACGGACAGGGGCACTGAAGCTTTCTTT.

V usage is TRBV5-1 and J usage is TRBJ1-2, with D hard to call. Per germline, CDR1 SGHRS and CDR2 YFSETQ. Deletions cut 4 bases from V and 8 bases from J, with 12 bases between. This CDR3 contains 12 residues. CDR3 loop: CASSDPPGGYTF. CDR3 nucleotides: TGCGCCAGCAGCGACCCCCCGGGAGGCTACACCTTC. The variable domain in full, with the rest retrieved from reference TRBV5-1 and TRBJ1-2, is KAGVTQTPRYLIKTRGQQVTLSCSPISGHRSVSWYQQTPGQGLQFLFEYFSETQRNKGNFPGRFSGRQFSNSRSEMNVSTLELGDSALYLCASSDPPGGYTFGSGTRLTVV.

The chain couples TRBV11-3 to TRBJ1-2; D gene ambiguous. The CDR3 loop spans 12 amino acids. CDR1 is SGHNT, CDR2 YENEEA, per germline. V was shortened by 4 bases and J by 7 bases, with 10 bases between the two germline ends. The DNA for the CDR3 is TGTGCCAGCAGCTCCGGTGGTCGTGGCTACACCTTC. It translates to CASSSGGRGYTF.

The J gene is TRBJ2-3, the V gene TRBV7-2; D possibly corresponds to TRBD1 (6 bases). The V end was cut by 0 bases, the J end by 6 bases, with 16 bases between. This CDR3 region has 16 residues. Germline-derived CDR1 and CDR2 are SGHTA and FQGNSA. The CDR3 spells CASSLAGVGGADTQYF. In nucleotides, the CDR3 is TGTGCCAGCAGCTTAGCGGGGGTTGGGGGCGCGGATACGCAGTATTTT.

This rearrangement joins TRBV4-1 to TRBJ1-6; TRBD1 is a possible D gene (6 bases). The V end lost 4 bases, the J end lost 7 bases, and 17 bases lay between the germline ends. The CDR3 has 16 amino acids. Germline lookup yields CDR1 MGHRA and CDR2 YSYEKL. The CDR3 DNA sequence: TGCGCCAGCAGCCTTATAGGAACCAGGGGAAATTCACCCCTCCACTTT. Translation: CASSLIGTRGNSPLHF.

A few counts support this clone. V usage is TRBV7-8 and J usage is TRBJ1-1; D gene uncertain. V lost 5 bases and J 1 base, leaving 14 bases between the germline ends. CDR1 SGHVS and CDR2 FQNEAQ come from the germline V gene. The CDR3 runs to 15 residues. The chain's CDR3 is CASSLSLWRNTEAFF. Written as DNA, the CDR3 is TGTGCCAGCAGCCTCAGTTTGTGGAGGAACACTGAAGCTTTCTTT.

The chain has TRBV6-1 and TRBJ1-5, with D unresolved. V gave up 3 bases and J gave up 4 bases, with 13 bases separating them. The germline CDR1 and CDR2 sequences are MNHNS and SASEGT. This CDR3 region has 15 residues. CDR3 in amino acids: CASSEGSAENQPQHF. The DNA for the CDR3 is TGTGCCAGCAGTGAGGGGAGCGCCGAAAATCAGCCCCAGCATTTT.

This clone showed up just a few times. This chain uses TRBV5-1 with TRBJ1-3, with 7 bases lining up with TRBD1. CDR3 length equals 14 residues. V lost 7 bases to trimming and J lost 2 bases; unmatched junction nucleotides: 6. Germline loops: CDR1 SGHRS, CDR2 YFSETQ. The CDR3 coding sequence is TGCGCCAGCTCGTCGACAGGGACTGGAAACACCATATATTTT. Translating gives CASSSTGTGNTIYF.

The chain carries TRBV5-1 and TRBJ2-5; possible D gene TRBD2, 6 bases. Germline loops: CDR1 SGHRS, CDR2 YFSETQ. CDR3 length equals 15 residues. With 0 bases removed from V and 4 bases from J, the gap between germline ends came to 13 bases. The CDR3 protein is CASSLAAGNGETQYF. DNA for the CDR3: TGCGCCAGCAGCTTGGCGGCGGGGAATGGAGAGACCCAGTACTTC.

The J gene is TRBJ2-1, the V gene TRBV3-1 (or the pseudogene TRBV3-2); D is possibly TRBD2 (6 bases). The V gene lost 5 bases and the J gene lost 2 bases, with 25 bases spanning the gap. CDR3 length: 19 residues. Germline CDR1 and CDR2: LGHDT and YNNKEL (reference sequence). The CDR3 spells CASSSNGIGPGGAYNEQFF. CDR3 bases: TGTGCCAGCAGCTCCAATGGGATTGGGCCGGGCGGGGCCTACAATGAGCAGTTCTTC.

This chain uses TRBV3-1 (or the pseudogene TRBV3-2) with TRBJ2-5, with 7 bases lining up with TRBD2. Germline V gives CDR1 LGHDT, CDR2 YNNKEL (reference sequence). The CDR3 is 17 amino acids. After removal of 0 bases from V and 0 bases from J, the junction contained 7 bases not matched to a gene. The CDR3 DNA sequence: TGTGCCAGCAGCCAAGAAGTTGCGGGGGTGAACCAAGAGACCCAGTACTTC. Amino acids: CASSQEVAGVNQETQYF.

This sequence joins TRBV6-5 and TRBJ1-2; 7 positions match TRBD1. Germline V lookup: CDR1 MNHEY, CDR2 SVGAGI. The CDR3 length is 14 residues. For the CDR3, the DNA is TGTGCAGCAGGGGGGAGGATCGGGGACTATGGCTACACCTTC. It encodes CAAGGRIGDYGYTF.

V and J are TRBV28 and TRBJ2-3; 8 nucleotides align to TRBD2. V lost 6 bases, J lost 3 bases, and 11 bases stayed unmatched. CDR3 size: 16 residues. The germline V gene has CDR1 MDHEN and CDR2 SYDVKM. The CDR3 spells CASSAPRAGGTDTQYF. The CDR3 DNA follows: TGTGCCAGCAGCGCCCCCAGGGCGGGGGGTACAGATACGCAGTATTTT.

The CDR3 DNA reads as TGTGCCAGCAGCCGCGGGGCGGGGGTAGAGACCCAGTACTTC. This gives the protein CASSRGAGVETQYF. V usage is TRBV7-3 and J usage is TRBJ2-5, with 7 bases fitting TRBD2. Germline CDR1 reads SGHTA; CDR2 reads FQGTGA. CDR3 length equals 14 residues. V trimming: 5 bases; J trimming: 4 bases; junction bases outside the gene matches: 7.